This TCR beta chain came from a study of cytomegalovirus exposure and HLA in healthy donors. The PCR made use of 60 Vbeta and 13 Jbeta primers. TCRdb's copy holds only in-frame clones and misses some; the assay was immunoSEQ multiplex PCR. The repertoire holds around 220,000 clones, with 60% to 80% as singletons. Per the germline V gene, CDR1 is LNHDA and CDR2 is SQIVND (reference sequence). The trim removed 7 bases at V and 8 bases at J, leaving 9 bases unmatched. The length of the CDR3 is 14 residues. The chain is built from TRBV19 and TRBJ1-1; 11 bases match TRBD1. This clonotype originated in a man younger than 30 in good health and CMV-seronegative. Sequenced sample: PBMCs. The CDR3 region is CASTSGQGGFEAFF. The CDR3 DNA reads TGTGCCAGTACCTCGGGACAGGGGGGGTTCGAAGCTTTCTTT.